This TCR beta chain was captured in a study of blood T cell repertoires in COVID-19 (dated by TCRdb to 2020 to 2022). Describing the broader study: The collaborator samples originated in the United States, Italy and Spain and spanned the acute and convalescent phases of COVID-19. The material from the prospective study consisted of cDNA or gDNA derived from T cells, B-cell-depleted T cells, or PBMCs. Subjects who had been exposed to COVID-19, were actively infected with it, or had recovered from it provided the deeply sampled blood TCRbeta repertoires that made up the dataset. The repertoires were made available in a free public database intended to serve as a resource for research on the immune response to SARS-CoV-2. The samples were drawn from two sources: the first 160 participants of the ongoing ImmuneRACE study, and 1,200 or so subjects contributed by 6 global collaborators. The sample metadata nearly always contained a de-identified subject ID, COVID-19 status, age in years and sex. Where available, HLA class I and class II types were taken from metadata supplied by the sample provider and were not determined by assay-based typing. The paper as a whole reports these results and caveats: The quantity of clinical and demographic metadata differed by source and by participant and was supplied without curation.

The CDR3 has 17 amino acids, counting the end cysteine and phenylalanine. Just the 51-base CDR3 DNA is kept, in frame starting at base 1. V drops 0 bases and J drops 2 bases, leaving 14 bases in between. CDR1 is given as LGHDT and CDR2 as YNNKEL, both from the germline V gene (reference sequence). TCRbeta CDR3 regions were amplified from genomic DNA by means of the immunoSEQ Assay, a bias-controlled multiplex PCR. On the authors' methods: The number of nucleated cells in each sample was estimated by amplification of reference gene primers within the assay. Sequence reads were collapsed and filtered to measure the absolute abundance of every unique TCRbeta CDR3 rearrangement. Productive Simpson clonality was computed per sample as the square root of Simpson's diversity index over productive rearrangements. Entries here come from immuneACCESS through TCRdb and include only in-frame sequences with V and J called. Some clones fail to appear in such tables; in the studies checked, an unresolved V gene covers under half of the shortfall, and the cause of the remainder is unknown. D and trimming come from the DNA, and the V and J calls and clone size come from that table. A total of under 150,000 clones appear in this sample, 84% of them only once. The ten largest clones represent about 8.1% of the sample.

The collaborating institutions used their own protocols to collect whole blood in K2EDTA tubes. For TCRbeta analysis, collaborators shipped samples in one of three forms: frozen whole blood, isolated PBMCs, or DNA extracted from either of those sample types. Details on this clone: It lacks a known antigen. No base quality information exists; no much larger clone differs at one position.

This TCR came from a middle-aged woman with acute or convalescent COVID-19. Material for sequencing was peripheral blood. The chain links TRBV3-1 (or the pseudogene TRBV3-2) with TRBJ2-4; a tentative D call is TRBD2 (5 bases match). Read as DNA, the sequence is TGTGCCAGCAGCCAAGATCGGGGTACGGGGACCAAAAACATTCAGTACTTC. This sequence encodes CASSQDRGTGTKNIQYF.